Presented here are 17 T cell receptor beta chains from one specimen sequenced in a study of resident and recirculating memory T cells in vitiligo. Profiled with immunoSEQ multiplex PCR; TCRdb holds only in-frame clones, not every one. The table has tens of thousands of clones, roughly nine tenths seen once. Source material: blood. These receptors came from a male donor with vitiligo.

V usage is TRBV7-2 and J usage is TRBJ2-3, with 8 positions matching TRBD1. Germline-derived CDR1 and CDR2 are SGHTA and FQGNSA. The CDR3 extends over 14 amino acids. The ends lost 5 bases at V and 6 bases at J; junction bases unmatched: 7. The CDR3 spells CASSPDRGQDTQYF. The CDR3 bases are TGTGCCAGCAGCCCTGACAGGGGTCAGGATACGCAGTATTTT.

A single count supports this clone. The rearrangement joins TRBV10-3 to TRBJ2-1, with TRBD1 identical over 9 bases. V dropped 6 bases and J dropped 7; count of bases not matched to a gene: 10. This CDR3 has 15 residues. Germline V gene data show CDR1 as ENHRY and CDR2 as SYGVKD. The CDR3 DNA reads as TGTGCCATCAGGGAGACAGGGGGTCTTAGAAATGAGCAGTTCTTC. Residues: CAIRETGGLRNEQFF.

The rearrangement links TRBV7-3 to TRBJ1-2, with a tentative D call TRBD1 (6 bases). Per the germline V gene, CDR1 is SGHTA and CDR2 is FQGTGA. Trimming removed 5 bases from V and 7 bases from J, with 23 bases in between. The CDR3 runs 16 residues. CDR3 loop: CASSPHSGVTLGGYTF. CDR3 sequence (DNA): TGTGCCAGCAGCCCCCACTCAGGGGTTACTCTCGGTGGCTACACCTTC.

The table lists this clone with a count of one. The chain couples TRBV4-3 to TRBJ1-1, with D unclear. Looked up from germline, CDR1 is LGHNA and CDR2 is YSLEER. Deletions cut 0 bases from V and 2 bases from J, with 10 bases between. The CDR3 is 15 residues long. The DNA for the CDR3 is TGCGCCAGCAGCCAAGAATCACGGGGAAACACTGAAGCTTTCTTT. Its translation is CASSQESRGNTEAFF.

CDR3 sequence (DNA): TGTGCCAGCAGTGAACCACAGGGGGGAAACACCGGGGAGCTGTTTTTT. Translation gives CASSEPQGGNTGELFF. The rearrangement uses TRBV6-1 and TRBJ2-2; 8 bases line up with TRBD1. The CDR3 has 16 amino acids. The germline gives CDR1 MNHNS, CDR2 SASEGT. Germline trimming cut 2 bases from V and 2 bases from J; bases unmatched to any gene: 4.

The J gene is TRBJ2-3, the V gene TRBV9, with 8 bases aligning to TRBD1. J lost 6 bases, V lost 4 bases, and 10 bases had no gene match. This CDR3 spans 15 amino acids. Germline lookup yields CDR1 SGDLS and CDR2 YYNGEE. The CDR3 reads CASSPGQGRVDTQYF. DNA for the CDR3: TGTGCCAGCAGCCCTGGACAGGGAAGGGTCGATACGCAGTATTTT.

The V call is TRBV2, the J call TRBJ1-2, with 7 positions matching TRBD1. CDR3 length equals 15 residues. Germline assignment: CDR1 SNHLY and CDR2 FYNNEI. Unmatched junction bases numbered 10, after V lost 5 bases and J lost 4 bases. The CDR3 DNA reads as TGTGCCAGCAGTCTTAAAGGGGGCTTATCCTATGGCTACACCTTC. Its translation is CASSLKGGLSYGYTF.

The chain has TRBV6-5 and TRBJ2-3, with 15 bases that match TRBD2. The J segment lost 4 bases and the V segment lost 6 bases, leaving 2 bases of the junction unmatched. The CDR3 runs to 15 residues. Germline V lookup: CDR1 MNHEY, CDR2 SVGAGI. The CDR3 reads CASRGLAGGPDTQYF. The CDR3 nucleotides are TGTGCCAGCAGGGGACTAGCGGGGGGCCCAGATACGCAGTATTTT.

The chain couples TRBV19 to TRBJ1-5; 9 bases line up with TRBD1. In germline, CDR1 is LNHDA, CDR2 SQIVND (reference sequence). Trimming cost V 5 bases and J 3 bases; bases outside gene matches: 8. CDR3 size: 16 residues. The CDR3: CASSSGQGRYNQPQHF. The CDR3 nucleotides are TGTGCCAGTAGTTCTGGACAGGGGAGGTACAATCAGCCCCAGCATTTT. Full variable domain (outside the CDR3, taken from reference TRBV19 and TRBJ1-5): DGGITQSPKYLFRKEGQNVTLSCEQNLNHDAMYWYRQDPGQGLRLIYYSQIVNDFQKGDIAEGYSVSREKKESFPLTVTSAQKNPTAFYLCASSSGQGRYNQPQHFGDGTRLSIL.

In this sample, this clone turned up a few times. J is TRBJ2-7 and V is TRBV10-3; TRBD1 is a possible D gene (6 bases). Germline-derived CDR1 and CDR2 are ENHRY and SYGVKD. Trimming left V 0 bases short and J 0 bases short, with 12 bases between. The CDR3 totals 16 residues. The CDR3 loop reads CAISESGTHLSYEQYF. In DNA form, the CDR3 reads TGTGCCATCAGTGAGTCGGGGACACACCTCTCCTACGAGCAGTACTTC.

The chain carries TRBV7-9 and TRBJ2-7; TRBD1 agrees at 9 bases. Germline CDR1 and CDR2: SEHNR and FQNEAQ (reference sequence). This CDR3 has 15 amino acids. Unmatched junction bases numbered 3, after V lost 2 bases and J lost 1 base. DNA of the CDR3: TGTGCCAGCAGCTTAAGGGGACAGGGATCCTACGAGCAGTACTTC. Encoded protein: CASSLRGQGSYEQYF.

This sequence joins TRBV7-9 and TRBJ1-1, with no clear D. V lost 2 bases, J lost 6 bases, and 4 bases lay in between. CDR3 length equals 11 residues. Germline V lookup: CDR1 SEHNR, CDR2 FQNEAQ (reference sequence). The CDR3 protein is CASSLSAEAFF. The CDR3 DNA reads TGTGCCAGCAGCTTAAGCGCTGAAGCTTTCTTT.

Written as DNA, the CDR3 is TGCAGCGTTGCGGGGGGGGAAAAATCCTACGAGCAGTACTTC. Its protein is CSVAGGEKSYEQYF. The chain employs TRBV29-1 and TRBJ2-7; 8 nucleotides agree with TRBD2. This CDR3 is 14 amino acids long. Germline V gene sequence: CDR1 SQVTM, CDR2 ANQGSEA. Trimming at V came to 4 bases and at J to 1 base, leaving 6 bases not matched to a gene.

The V call is TRBV6-4, the J call TRBJ1-6, with 12 bases lining up with TRBD1. The length of the CDR3 is 15 residues. The germline V gene has CDR1 MRHNA and CDR2 SNTAGT. Germline trimming cut 5 bases from V and 13 bases from J; bases unmatched to any gene: 9. The CDR3: CASSPAGTGGFPLHF. The DNA of the CDR3 is TGTGCCAGCAGTCCCGCCGGGACAGGGGGCTTCCCCCTCCACTTT.

This chain links TRBV12-5 with TRBJ2-1, with 11 positions matching TRBD1. This CDR3 region has 17 residues. Germline values: CDR1 LGHNT, CDR2 FRNRAP. J was trimmed by 7 bases and V by 3 bases; bases with no gene match: 11. The CDR3 is CASGFILQGQGENEQFF. Here the CDR3 DNA reads TGTGCTAGTGGTTTTATACTCCAGGGACAGGGGGAGAATGAGCAGTTCTTC.

V is TRBV7-9 and J is TRBJ2-2; a weak D match, TRBD2 (6 bases). The CDR3 has 16 residues. Trimming left V 5 bases short and J 0 bases short, with 13 bases between. The germline V gene encodes CDR1 SEHNR and CDR2 FQNEAQ (reference sequence). The CDR3 is CASSPFRDSNTGELFF. The DNA of the CDR3 is TGTGCCAGCAGCCCCTTCCGGGACTCGAACACCGGGGAGCTGTTTTTT. Full variable domain (remainder filled in from reference TRBV7-9 and TRBJ2-2): DTGVSQNPRHKITKRGQNVTFRCDPISEHNRLYWYRQTLGQGPEFLTYFQNEAQLEKSRLLSDRFSAERPKGSFSTLEIQRTEQGDSAMYLCASSPFRDSNTGELFFGEGSRLTVL.

This chain links TRBV27 with TRBJ2-2, with TRBD1 matching 10 bases. V trimming: 8 bases; J trimming: 6 bases; junction bases outside the gene matches: 6. The CDR3 loop spans 14 amino acids. Germline assignment: CDR1 MNHEY and CDR2 SMNVEV (reference sequence). CDR3 amino acids: CASGRDRGAGELFF. The CDR3, as DNA: TGTGCCAGCGGCCGGGACAGGGGTGCCGGGGAGCTGTTTTTT.